Below, 5 T cell receptor beta chains from the same sample are listed, as sequenced in a study of control samples from healthy donors and cancer patients. Measured with immunoSEQ multiplex PCR; TCRdb has only the in-frame clones, and not every one. The sample holds tens of thousands of clones, less than 90% seen once. The material sequenced was blood. These receptors were obtained from a woman in her 70s in good health.

The V gene is TRBV2, the J gene TRBJ1-4; 7 nucleotides agree with TRBD1. J was trimmed by 0 bases and V by 5 bases; bases with no gene match: 15. From germline, CDR1 is SNHLY and CDR2 FYNNEI. This CDR3 has 19 residues. CDR3 in DNA: TGTGCCAGCAGTTCGAGTGGGACAGACCTACCCGCAACTAATGAAAAACTGTTTTTT. It translates to CASSSSGTDLPATNEKLFF.

This clone was detected many times. At one of its ends the junction is not consistent with the germline gene, which may arise from a read error. This chain links TRBV7-7 with TRBJ2-7; D is perhaps TRBD2 (6 bases). The V gene's germline CDR1 is SSHAT and CDR2 FNYEAQ (reference sequence). The CDR3 length is 13 residues. The CDR3 sequence is CASSLAVGSEQYF. As DNA, the CDR3 is TGTGCTAGCAGCTTAGCGGTGGGGTCCGAGCAGTACTTC.

The chain uses TRBV10-3 and TRBJ2-7, with TRBD2 as a possible D gene (7 bases). V lost 1 base to trimming and J lost 6 bases, with 10 bases between them. The CDR3 has 13 residues. CDR1 and CDR2 from the germline V gene are ENHRY and SYGVKD. The CDR3 protein is CAISEYREGEQYF. CDR3 sequence (DNA): TGTGCCATCAGTGAGTACAGGGAGGGCGAGCAGTACTTC.

The rearrangement joins TRBV19 to TRBJ2-3, with a possible D match to TRBD2 (6 bases). Germline V gene sequence: CDR1 LNHDA, CDR2 SQIVND (reference sequence). The CDR3 spans 15 residues. Trimming took off 3 bases at V and 0 bases at J, with 10 bases between the two ends. For the CDR3, the DNA is TGTGCCAGTAGTATCAGTAGCGGTAGCACAGATACGCAGTATTTT. The encoded protein is CASSISSGSTDTQYF.

The chain has TRBV14 and TRBJ1-1; no clear D. Germline values: CDR1 SGHDN, CDR2 FVKESK. This CDR3 contains 13 residues. Deletions cut 0 bases from V and 11 bases from J, with 13 bases between. This CDR3 reads CASSQDPRSFAFF. DNA of the CDR3: TGTGCCAGCAGCCAAGATCCCCGCAGTTTCGCTTTCTTT.